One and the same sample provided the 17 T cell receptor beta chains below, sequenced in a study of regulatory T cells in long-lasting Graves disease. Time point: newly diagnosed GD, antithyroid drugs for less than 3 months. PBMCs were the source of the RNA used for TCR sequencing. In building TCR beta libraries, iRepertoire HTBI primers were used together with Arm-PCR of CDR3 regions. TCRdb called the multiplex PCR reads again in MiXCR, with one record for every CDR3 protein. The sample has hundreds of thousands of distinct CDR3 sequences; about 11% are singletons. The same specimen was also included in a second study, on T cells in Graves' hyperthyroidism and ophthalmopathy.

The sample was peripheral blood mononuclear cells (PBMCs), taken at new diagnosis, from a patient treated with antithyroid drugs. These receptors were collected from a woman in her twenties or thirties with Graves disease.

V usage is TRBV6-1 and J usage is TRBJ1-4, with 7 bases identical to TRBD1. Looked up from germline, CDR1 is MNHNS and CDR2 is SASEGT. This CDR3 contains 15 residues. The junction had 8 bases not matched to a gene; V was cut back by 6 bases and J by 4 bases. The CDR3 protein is CASRTEGAINEKLFF. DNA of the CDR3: TGTGCCAGCAGAACGGAGGGGGCCATTAATGAAAAACTGTTTTTT.

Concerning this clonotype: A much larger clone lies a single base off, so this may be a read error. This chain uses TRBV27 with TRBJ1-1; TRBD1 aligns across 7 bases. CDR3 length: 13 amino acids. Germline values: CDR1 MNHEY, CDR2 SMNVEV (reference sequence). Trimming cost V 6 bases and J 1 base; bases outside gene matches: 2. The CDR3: CASRRGQNTEAFF. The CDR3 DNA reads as TGTGCCAGCAGGAGGGGGCAGAACACTGAAGCTTTCTTT.

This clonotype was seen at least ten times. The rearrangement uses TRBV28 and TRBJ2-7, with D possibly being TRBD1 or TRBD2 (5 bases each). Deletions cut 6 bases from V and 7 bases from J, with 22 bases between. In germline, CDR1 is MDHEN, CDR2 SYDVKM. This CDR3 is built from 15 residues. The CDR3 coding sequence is TGTGCCAGCAGACTTAGAGGGGACGGGCGGAGGGAGCAGTACTTC. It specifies CASRLRGDGRREQYF.

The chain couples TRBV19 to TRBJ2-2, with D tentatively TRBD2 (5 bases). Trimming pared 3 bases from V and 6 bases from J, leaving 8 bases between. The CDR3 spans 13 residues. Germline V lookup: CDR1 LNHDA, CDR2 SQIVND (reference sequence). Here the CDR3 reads CASSITGAGELFF. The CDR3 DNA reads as TGTGCCAGTAGTATCACCGGGGCCGGGGAGCTGTTTTTT.

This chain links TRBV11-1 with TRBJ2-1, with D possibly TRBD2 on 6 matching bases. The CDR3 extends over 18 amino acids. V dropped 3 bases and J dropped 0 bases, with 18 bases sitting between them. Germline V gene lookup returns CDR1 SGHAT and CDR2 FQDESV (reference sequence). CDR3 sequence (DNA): TGTGCCAGCAGCTTCCTCCATATTAGCGGAAGCTCCTACAATGAGCAGTTCTTC. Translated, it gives CASSFLHISGSSYNEQFF.

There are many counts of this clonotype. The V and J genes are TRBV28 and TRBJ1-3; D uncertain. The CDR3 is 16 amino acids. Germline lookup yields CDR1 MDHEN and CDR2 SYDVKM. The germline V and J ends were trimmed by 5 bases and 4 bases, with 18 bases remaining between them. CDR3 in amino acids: CASSPEGSWSGNTIYF. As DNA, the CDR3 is TGTGCCAGCAGTCCCGAGGGATCCTGGTCGGGAAACACCATATATTTT.

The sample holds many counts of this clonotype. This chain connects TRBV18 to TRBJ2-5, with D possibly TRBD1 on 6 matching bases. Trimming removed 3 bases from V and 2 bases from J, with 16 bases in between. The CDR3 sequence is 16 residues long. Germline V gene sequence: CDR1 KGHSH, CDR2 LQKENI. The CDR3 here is CASSPDVTGQQETQYF. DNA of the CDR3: TGTGCCAGCTCACCTGACGTCACAGGGCAGCAAGAGACCCAGTACTTC.

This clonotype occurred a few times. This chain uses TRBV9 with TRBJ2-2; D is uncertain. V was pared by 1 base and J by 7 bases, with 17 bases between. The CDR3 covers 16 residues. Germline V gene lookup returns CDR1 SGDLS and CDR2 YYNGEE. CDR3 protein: CASSVRSVTHGGELFF. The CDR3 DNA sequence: TGTGCCAGCAGCGTACGATCAGTGACGCATGGCGGGGAGCTGTTTTTT.

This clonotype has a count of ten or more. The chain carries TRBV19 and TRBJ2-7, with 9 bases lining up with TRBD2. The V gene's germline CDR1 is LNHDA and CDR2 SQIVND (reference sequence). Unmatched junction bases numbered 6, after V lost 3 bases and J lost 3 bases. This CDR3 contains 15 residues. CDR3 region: CASSITLAGSYEQYF. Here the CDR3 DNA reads TGTGCCAGTAGTATTACCCTAGCGGGGAGCTACGAGCAGTACTTC.

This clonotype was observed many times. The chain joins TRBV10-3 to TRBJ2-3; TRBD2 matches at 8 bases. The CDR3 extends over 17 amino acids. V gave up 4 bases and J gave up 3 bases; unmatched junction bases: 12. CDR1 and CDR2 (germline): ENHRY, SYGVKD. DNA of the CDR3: TGTGCCATCAGTGGTAGTGGGGGAGCGGGAGTAACAGATACGCAGTATTTT. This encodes CAISGSGGAGVTDTQYF.

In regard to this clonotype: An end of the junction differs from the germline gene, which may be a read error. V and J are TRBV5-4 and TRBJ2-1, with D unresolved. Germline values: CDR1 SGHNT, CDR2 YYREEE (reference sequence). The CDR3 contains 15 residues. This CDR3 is CASLISPLDVYEHFF. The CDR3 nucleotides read TGTGCCAGCCTAATTTCACCCTTAGATGTCTATGAGCACTTCTTC.

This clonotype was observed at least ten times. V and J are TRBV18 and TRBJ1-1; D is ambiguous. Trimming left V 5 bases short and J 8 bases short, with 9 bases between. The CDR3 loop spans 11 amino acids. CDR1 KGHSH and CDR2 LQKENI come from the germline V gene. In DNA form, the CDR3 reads TGTGCCAGCTCAGGATACGAGGAAGCTTTCTTT. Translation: CASSGYEEAFF.

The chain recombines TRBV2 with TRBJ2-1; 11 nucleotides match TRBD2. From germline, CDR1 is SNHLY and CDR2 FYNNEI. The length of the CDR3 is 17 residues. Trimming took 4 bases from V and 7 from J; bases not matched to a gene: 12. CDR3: CASSAPIAGGPRNEQFF. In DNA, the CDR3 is TGTGCCAGCAGTGCCCCTATAGCGGGAGGGCCAAGGAATGAGCAGTTCTTC. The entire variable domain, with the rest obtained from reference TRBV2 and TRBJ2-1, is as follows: EPEVTQTPSHQVTQMGQEVILRCVPISNHLYFYWYRQILGQKVEFLVSFYNNEISEKSEIFDDQFSVERPDGSNFTLKIRSTKLEDSAMYFCASSAPIAGGPRNEQFFGPGTRLTVL.

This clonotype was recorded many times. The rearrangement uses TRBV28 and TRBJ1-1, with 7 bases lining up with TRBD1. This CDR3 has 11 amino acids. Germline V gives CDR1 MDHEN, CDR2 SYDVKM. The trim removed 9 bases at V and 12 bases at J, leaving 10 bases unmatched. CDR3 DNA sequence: TGTGCCAGTGGGACAGTACTTTCGACTTTCTTT. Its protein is CASGTVLSTFF.

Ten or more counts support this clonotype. The CDR3 DNA reads as TGCAGTGCTATACAGGCGACTCTTCCCCAGGAAAAACTGTTTTTT. Its protein is CSAIQATLPQEKLFF. This chain connects TRBV20-1 to TRBJ1-4; D is perhaps TRBD1 (5 bases). Trimming stripped 4 bases from V and 8 bases from J, with 20 bases between. The CDR3 length is 15 residues. CDR1 and CDR2 (germline): DFQATT, SNEGSKA (reference sequence).

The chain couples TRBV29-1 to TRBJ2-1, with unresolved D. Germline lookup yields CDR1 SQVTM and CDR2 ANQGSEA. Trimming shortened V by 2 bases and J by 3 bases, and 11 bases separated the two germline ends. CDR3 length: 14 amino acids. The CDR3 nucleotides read TGCAGCGTTGAACACAGAGCCAACTACAATGAGCAGTTCTTC. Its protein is CSVEHRANYNEQFF.

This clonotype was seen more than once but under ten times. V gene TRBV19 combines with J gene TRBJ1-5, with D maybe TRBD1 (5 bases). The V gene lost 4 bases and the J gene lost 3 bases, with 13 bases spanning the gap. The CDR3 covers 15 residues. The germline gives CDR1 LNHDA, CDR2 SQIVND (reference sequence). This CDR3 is CASSSISGYNQPQHF. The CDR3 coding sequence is TGTGCCAGTAGTAGTATTTCAGGGTACAATCAGCCCCAGCATTTT. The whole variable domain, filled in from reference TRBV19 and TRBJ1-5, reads DGGITQSPKYLFRKEGQNVTLSCEQNLNHDAMYWYRQDPGQGLRLIYYSQIVNDFQKGDIAEGYSVSREKKESFPLTVTSAQKNPTAFYLCASSSISGYNQPQHFGDGTRLSIL.